Following are 25 T cell receptor beta chains from one sample sequenced in a study of cytomegalovirus exposure and HLA in healthy donors. Primers for the PCR totalled 60 Vbeta and 13 Jbeta. Libraries were prepared by immunoSEQ multiplex PCR; TCRdb keeps only in-frame clonotypes and omits some of them. The sample lists approximately 120,000 clones; roughly four fifths were seen once. The sequencing sample was made of PBMCs. The receptors were sampled from a man in his forties or fifties in good health and CMV-seronegative.

V gene TRBV7-9 combines with J gene TRBJ1-4; TRBD1 agrees at 7 bases. The trim removed 8 bases at V and 8 bases at J, leaving 11 bases unmatched. Germline-derived CDR1 and CDR2 are SEHNR and FQNEAQ (reference sequence). The CDR3 totals 14 residues. CDR3 amino acids: CASRPHRGEEKLFF. The CDR3 DNA reads as TGTGCCAGCCGCCCCCACAGGGGCGAAGAAAAACTGTTTTTT.

The chain links TRBV7-9 to TRBJ2-1; TRBD1 is a possible D gene (5 bases). V was shortened by 5 bases and J by 4 bases, with 18 bases between the two germline ends. Germline V CDR1 and CDR2: SEHNR, FQNEAQ (reference sequence). This CDR3 comprises 16 residues. CDR3 DNA sequence: TGTGCCAGCAGCCGACGAACAGGTTCTTCTTACAATGAGCAGTTCTTC. Its protein is CASSRRTGSSYNEQFF.

The CDR3 protein is CATSRDRGRGGIEQYF. The CDR3 nucleotides read TGTGCCACCAGCAGAGATCGGGGTCGGGGGGGAATAGAGCAGTACTTC. The gene calls are TRBV15 and TRBJ2-7; TRBD2 matches 8 bases. Germline CDR1 and CDR2: LNHNV and YYDKDF (reference sequence). This CDR3 region has 16 residues. The trim removed 0 bases at V and 7 bases at J, leaving 11 bases unmatched.

This clone was seen once. The chain carries TRBV29-1 and TRBJ1-5, with TRBD1 matching over 8 bases. The CDR3 loop spans 14 amino acids. CDR1 is SQVTM, CDR2 ANQGSEA, per germline. Unmatched junction bases numbered 4, after V lost 4 bases and J lost 2 bases. The CDR3 coding sequence is TGCAGCGTTGGGTCGGGACAGGGCAATCAGCCCCAGCATTTT. Amino acids: CSVGSGQGNQPQHF.

This clone has just one count. V usage is TRBV5-6 and J usage is TRBJ1-6; TRBD1 matches 10 bases. Germline V lookup: CDR1 SGHDT, CDR2 YYEEEE. The length of the CDR3 is 12 residues. Losses at the gene ends were 10 bases for V and 10 bases for J; bases not matched to a gene: 5. CDR3 coding DNA: TGTGCCGGCGGACAGGGGGGGTCACCCCTCCACTTT. Protein: CAGGQGGSPLHF.

The rearrangement uses TRBV18 and TRBJ1-2, with no clear D. CDR1 is KGHSH and CDR2 is LQKENI in the germline V gene. V was trimmed by 3 bases and J by 3 bases, leaving 11 bases between them. The CDR3 runs 14 residues. The CDR3 sequence is CASSPGRQDYGYTF. DNA of the CDR3: TGTGCCAGCTCACCGGGGAGACAAGACTATGGCTACACCTTC.

The J gene is TRBJ2-2, the V gene TRBV6-5; perhaps TRBD2 as D (6 bases). The germline gives CDR1 MNHEY, CDR2 SVGAGI. The CDR3 has 13 residues. Trimming removed 7 bases at V and 7 bases at J, with 13 bases between. Here the CDR3 DNA reads TGTGCCAGCAAGAGAGGGGAGGTCGGGGAGCTGTTTTTT. Translated: CASKRGEVGELFF.

The chain has TRBV29-1 and TRBJ1-4; unclear D gene. The germline CDR1 and CDR2 sequences are SQVTM and ANQGSEA. CDR3 length: 11 amino acids. With 2 bases removed from V and 8 bases from J, the gap between germline ends came to 6 bases. The CDR3 sequence: CSVELSEKLFF. CDR3 sequence (DNA): TGCAGCGTTGAACTGTCGGAAAAACTGTTTTTT.

The chain couples TRBV4-1 to TRBJ2-3; 8 positions match TRBD1. Per germline, CDR1 MGHRA and CDR2 YSYEKL. Losses at the gene ends were 0 bases for V and 4 bases for J; bases not matched to a gene: 6. The CDR3 covers 16 residues. The CDR3 protein is CASSQDLTGEADTQYF. As DNA, the CDR3 is TGCGCCAGCAGCCAAGATTTGACAGGGGAGGCAGATACGCAGTATTTT.

In its sample, this clone was seen a few times. This chain links TRBV19 with TRBJ1-5; TRBD1 matches at 7 bases. The germline V gene has CDR1 LNHDA and CDR2 SQIVND (reference sequence). V trimming: 7 bases; J trimming: 5 bases; junction bases outside the gene matches: 20. CDR3 size: 18 residues. CDR3 coding DNA: TGTGCCAGTAACTCTCCCAGGGGGAAAGACAGTGGCGATCAGCCCCAGCATTTT. This sequence encodes CASNSPRGKDSGDQPQHF. Based on the CDR3 plus reference TRBV19 and TRBJ1-5, the full variable domain is DGGITQSPKYLFRKEGQNVTLSCEQNLNHDAMYWYRQDPGQGLRLIYYSQIVNDFQKGDIAEGYSVSREKKESFPLTVTSAQKNPTAFYLCASNSPRGKDSGDQPQHFGDGTRLSIL.

The chain combines TRBV5-1 with TRBJ1-3; 10 nucleotides match TRBD1. CDR1 is SGHRS and CDR2 is YFSETQ in the germline V gene. The CDR3 sequence is 15 residues long. V lost 3 bases, J lost 4 bases, and 4 bases stayed unmatched. CDR3 amino acids: CASSSTGGVGNTIYF. CDR3 DNA: TGCGCCAGCAGCTCGACAGGGGGCGTAGGAAACACCATATATTTT.

This clone has more than one count but fewer than ten. The rearrangement links TRBV9 to TRBJ2-5; possibly TRBD1 for D (6 bases). Trimming shortened V by 0 bases and J by 1 base, and 16 bases separated the two germline ends. Germline V lookup: CDR1 SGDLS, CDR2 YYNGEE. The CDR3 runs 17 residues. The CDR3 sequence is CASSVGGRGTLQETQYF. CDR3 nucleotide sequence: TGTGCCAGCAGCGTAGGAGGAAGGGGGACACTCCAAGAGACCCAGTACTTC.

This clone has a handful of counts. This CDR3 reads CASSFAGGAETQYF. The CDR3 region has the DNA TGTGCCAGCAGTTTTGCAGGGGGCGCAGAGACCCAGTACTTC. The chain links TRBV27 to TRBJ2-5; 8 bases align to TRBD1. The CDR3 contains 14 residues. Trimming at V came to 3 bases and at J to 4 bases, leaving 4 bases not matched to a gene. CDR1 and CDR2 (germline): MNHEY, SMNVEV (reference sequence).

The rearrangement uses TRBV5-1 and TRBJ2-7; 10 nucleotides line up with TRBD1. The J segment lost 4 bases and the V segment lost 0 bases, leaving 4 bases of the junction unmatched. The CDR3 is 15 residues long. Germline CDR1 and CDR2: SGHRS and YFSETQ. The CDR3 DNA is TGCGCCAGCAGCTTGGCCCCGGGACAGGGGTACGAGCAGTACGTC. It is translated as CASSLAPGQGYEQYV.

This chain joins TRBV27 and TRBJ2-7, with D perhaps TRBD1 (5 bases). There are 14 residues in the CDR3. Trimming removed 0 bases at V and 6 bases at J, with 12 bases between. Germline lookup yields CDR1 MNHEY and CDR2 SMNVEV (reference sequence). CDR3 nucleotide sequence: TGTGCCAGCAGTTTATCAGTACATAGGGGCGAGCAGTACGTC. Translating gives CASSLSVHRGEQYV.

This rearrangement joins TRBV5-1 to TRBJ1-3; possibly TRBD1 for D (6 bases). Germline lookup yields CDR1 SGHRS and CDR2 YFSETQ. Trimming pared 3 bases from V and 4 bases from J, leaving 11 bases between. This CDR3 spans 14 amino acids. The CDR3 sequence is CASSWGGTGNTIYF. DNA for the CDR3: TGCGCCAGCAGCTGGGGGGGGACAGGAAACACCATATATTTT.

This clone showed up just a few times. This chain connects TRBV5-1 to TRBJ1-1; 10 bases fit TRBD1. Germline loops: CDR1 SGHRS, CDR2 YFSETQ. This CDR3 is 14 amino acids long. With V trimmed by 3 bases and J by 6 bases, 5 bases remained unmatched. The DNA of the CDR3 is TGCGCCAGCAGCTGGACAGGGGGTTTCGCTGAAGCTTTCTTT. Translation: CASSWTGGFAEAFF.

As DNA, the CDR3 is TGCGCCAGCGCGGGGGGGTTCGACACTGAAGCTTTCTTT. The encoded protein is CASAGGFDTEAFF. V usage is TRBV5-1 and J usage is TRBJ1-1; maybe TRBD1 (5 bases). Germline lookup yields CDR1 SGHRS and CDR2 YFSETQ. V shed 7 bases and J shed 3 bases, with 13 bases lying between them. This CDR3 is 13 amino acids long.

CDR3 protein: CASGTGNSPLHF. The CDR3 bases are TGCGCCAGCGGGACAGGAAATTCACCCCTCCACTTT. V gene TRBV5-1 combines with J gene TRBJ1-6, with TRBD1 identical over 8 bases. Looked up from germline, CDR1 is SGHRS and CDR2 is YFSETQ. V trimming: 7 bases; J trimming: 7 bases; junction bases outside the gene matches: 1. The CDR3 is 12 amino acids.

This chain joins TRBV7-2 and TRBJ2-2; D not resolved. This CDR3 has 12 amino acids. Trimming removed 3 bases at V and 5 bases at J, with 4 bases between. Germline V gives CDR1 SGHTA, CDR2 FQGNSA. CDR3 protein: CASSFSTGELFF. DNA of the CDR3: TGTGCCAGCAGCTTTAGTACCGGGGAGCTGTTTTTT.

This clone has just one count. V gene TRBV28 combines with J gene TRBJ2-1; weak D call: TRBD2 (6 bases). CDR1 is MDHEN, CDR2 SYDVKM, per germline. The CDR3 covers 14 residues. The V end was cut by 6 bases, the J end by 0 bases, with 9 bases between. CDR3 sequence (DNA): TGTGCCAGCAGGGTAGCGGCCTCCTACAATGAGCAGTTCTTC. This encodes CASRVAASYNEQFF.

The V and J genes are TRBV2 and TRBJ1-4, with TRBD1 matching over 8 bases. The CDR3 is made up of 14 amino acids. V was pared by 6 bases and J by 8 bases, with 8 bases of the junction left unmatched. Germline lookup yields CDR1 SNHLY and CDR2 FYNNEI. The chain's CDR3 is CASRKDRGGEKLFF. The DNA for the CDR3 is TGTGCCAGCAGGAAAGACAGGGGAGGCGAAAAACTGTTTTTT.

This clone occurred a few times. This chain connects TRBV6-4 to TRBJ2-2; unclear D gene. V was cut by 4 bases and J by 7 bases, with 7 bases left in between. The germline CDR1 and CDR2 sequences are MRHNA and SNTAGT. The CDR3 covers 12 residues. The CDR3 loop reads CASSVGHGELFF. CDR3 sequence (DNA): TGTGCCAGCAGTGTGGGCCACGGGGAGCTGTTTTTT.

The V call is TRBV6-4, the J call TRBJ1-1; 7 bases agree with TRBD1. The length of the CDR3 is 13 residues. Germline loops: CDR1 MRHNA, CDR2 SNTAGT. Trimming cost V 4 bases and J 4 bases; bases outside gene matches: 3. Here the CDR3 DNA reads TGTGCCAGCAGTGGTCACAGGGGCACTGAAGCTTTCTTT. Translating it yields CASSGHRGTEAFF.

This chain joins TRBV2 and TRBJ1-1; perhaps TRBD1 as D (6 bases). V was clipped by 10 bases and J by 2 bases, with 14 bases between them. The V gene's germline CDR1 is SNHLY and CDR2 FYNNEI. This CDR3 contains 13 residues. CDR3 in DNA: TGTGCCACCCTACGACAGGTAAACACTGAAGCTTTCTTT. It specifies CATLRQVNTEAFF.